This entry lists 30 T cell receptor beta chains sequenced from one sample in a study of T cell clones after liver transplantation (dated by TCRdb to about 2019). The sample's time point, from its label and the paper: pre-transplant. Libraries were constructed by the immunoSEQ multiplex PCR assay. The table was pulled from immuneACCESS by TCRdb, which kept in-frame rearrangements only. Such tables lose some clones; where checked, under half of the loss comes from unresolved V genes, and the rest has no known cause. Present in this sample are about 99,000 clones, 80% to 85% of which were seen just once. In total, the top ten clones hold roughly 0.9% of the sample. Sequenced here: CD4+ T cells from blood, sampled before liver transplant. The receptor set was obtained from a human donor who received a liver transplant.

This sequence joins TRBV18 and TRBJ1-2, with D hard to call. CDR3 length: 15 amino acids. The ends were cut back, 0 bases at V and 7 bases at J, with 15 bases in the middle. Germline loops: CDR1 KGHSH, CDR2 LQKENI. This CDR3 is CASSPPGPIKGGYTF. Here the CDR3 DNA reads TGTGCCAGCTCACCACCCGGCCCGATAAAGGGTGGCTACACCTTC.

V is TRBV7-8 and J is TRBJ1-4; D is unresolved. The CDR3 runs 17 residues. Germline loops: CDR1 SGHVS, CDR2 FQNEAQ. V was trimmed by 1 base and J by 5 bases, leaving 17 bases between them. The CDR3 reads CASSLGQSGTKNEKLFF. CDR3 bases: TGTGCCAGCAGCTTAGGCCAATCAGGAACAAAGAATGAAAAACTGTTTTTT.

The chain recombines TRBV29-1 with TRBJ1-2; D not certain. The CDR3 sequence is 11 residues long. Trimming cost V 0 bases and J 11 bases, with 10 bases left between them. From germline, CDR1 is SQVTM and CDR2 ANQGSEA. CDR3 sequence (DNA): TGCAGCGTTGAAGATCCCCCCCGGTACACCTTC. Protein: CSVEDPPRYTF. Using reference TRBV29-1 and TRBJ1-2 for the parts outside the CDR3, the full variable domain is SAVISQKPSRDICQRGTSLTIQCQVDSQVTMMFWYRQQPGQSLTLIATANQGSEATYESGFVIDKFPISRPNLTFSTLTVSNMSPEDSSIYLCSVEDPPRYTFGSGTRLTVV.

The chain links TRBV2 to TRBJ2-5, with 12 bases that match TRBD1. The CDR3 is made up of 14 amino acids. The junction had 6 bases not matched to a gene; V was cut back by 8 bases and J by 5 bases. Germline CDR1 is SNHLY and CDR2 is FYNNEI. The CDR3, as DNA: TGTGCCAGCGGGGGACAGGGGGCTTTTGAGACCCAGTACTTC. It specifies CASGGQGAFETQYF.

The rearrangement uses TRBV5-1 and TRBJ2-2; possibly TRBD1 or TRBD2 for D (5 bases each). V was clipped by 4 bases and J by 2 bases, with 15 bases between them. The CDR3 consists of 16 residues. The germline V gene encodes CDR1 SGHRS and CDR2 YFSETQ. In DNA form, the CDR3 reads TGCGCCAGCAGCAACATACTGGGACCCAACACCGGGGAGCTGTTTTTT. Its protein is CASSNILGPNTGELFF.

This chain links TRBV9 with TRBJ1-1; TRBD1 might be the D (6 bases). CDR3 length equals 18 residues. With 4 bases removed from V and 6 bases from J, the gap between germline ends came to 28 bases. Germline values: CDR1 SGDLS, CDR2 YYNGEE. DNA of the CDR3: TGTGCCAGCAGCTCCCCAAGAGGGGGATTGAACAACAATCCTGAAGCTTTCTTT. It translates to CASSSPRGGLNNNPEAFF.

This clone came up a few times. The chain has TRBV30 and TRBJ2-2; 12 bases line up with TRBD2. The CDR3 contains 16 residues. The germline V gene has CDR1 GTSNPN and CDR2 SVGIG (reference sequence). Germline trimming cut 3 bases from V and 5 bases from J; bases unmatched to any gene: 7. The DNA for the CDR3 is TGTGCCTGGAGGACCGGACTAGCGGGACCTACCGGGGAGCTGTTTTTT. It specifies CAWRTGLAGPTGELFF.

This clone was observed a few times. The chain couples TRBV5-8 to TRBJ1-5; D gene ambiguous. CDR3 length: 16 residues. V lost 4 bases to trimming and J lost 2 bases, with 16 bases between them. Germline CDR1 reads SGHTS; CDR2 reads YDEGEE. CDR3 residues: CASSPHSGGGNQPQHF. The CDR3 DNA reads TGTGCCAGCAGCCCCCACAGCGGTGGGGGCAATCAGCCCCAGCATTTT.

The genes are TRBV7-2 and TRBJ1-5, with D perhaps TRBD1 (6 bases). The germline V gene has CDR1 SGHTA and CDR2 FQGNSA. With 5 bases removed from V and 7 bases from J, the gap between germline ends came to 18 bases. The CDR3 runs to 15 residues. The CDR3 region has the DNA TGTGCCAGCAGCCCGGGGGGCACAGGGTGGCAGCCCCAGCATTTT. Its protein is CASSPGGTGWQPQHF.

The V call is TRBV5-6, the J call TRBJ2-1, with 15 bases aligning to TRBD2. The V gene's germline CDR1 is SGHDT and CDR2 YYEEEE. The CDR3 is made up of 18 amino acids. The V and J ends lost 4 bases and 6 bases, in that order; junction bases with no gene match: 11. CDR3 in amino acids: CASSTGTSGGPFRNEQFF. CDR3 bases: TGTGCCAGCAGCACCGGGACTAGCGGGGGGCCGTTCCGCAATGAGCAGTTCTTC.

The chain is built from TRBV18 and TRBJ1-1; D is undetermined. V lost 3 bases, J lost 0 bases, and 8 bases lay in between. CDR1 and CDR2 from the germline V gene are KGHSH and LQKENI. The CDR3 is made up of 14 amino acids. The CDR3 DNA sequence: TGTGCCAGCTCACCTAATTCGTTGAACACTGAAGCTTTCTTT. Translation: CASSPNSLNTEAFF.

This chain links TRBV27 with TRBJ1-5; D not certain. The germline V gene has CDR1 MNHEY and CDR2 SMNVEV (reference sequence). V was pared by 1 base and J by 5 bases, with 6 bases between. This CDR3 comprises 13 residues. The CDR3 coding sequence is TGTGCCAGCAGTTTATATCCGGATCAGCCCCAGCATTTT. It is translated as CASSLYPDQPQHF.

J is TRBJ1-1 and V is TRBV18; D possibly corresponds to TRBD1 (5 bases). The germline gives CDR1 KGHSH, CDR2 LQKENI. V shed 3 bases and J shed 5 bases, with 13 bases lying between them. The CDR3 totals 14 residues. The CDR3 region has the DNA TGTGCCAGCTCACCGATCCAGGGAGGAACTGAAGCTTTCTTT. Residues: CASSPIQGGTEAFF.

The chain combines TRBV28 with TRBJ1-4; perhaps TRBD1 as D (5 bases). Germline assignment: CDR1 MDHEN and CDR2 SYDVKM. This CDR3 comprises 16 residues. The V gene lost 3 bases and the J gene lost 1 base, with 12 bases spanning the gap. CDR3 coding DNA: TGTGCCAGCAGTTTCAAGGGGCGCGTAACTAATGAAAAACTGTTTTTT. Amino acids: CASSFKGRVTNEKLFF.

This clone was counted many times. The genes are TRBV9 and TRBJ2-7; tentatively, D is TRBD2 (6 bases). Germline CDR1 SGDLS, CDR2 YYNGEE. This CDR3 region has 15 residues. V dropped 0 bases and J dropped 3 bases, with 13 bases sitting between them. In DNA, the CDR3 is TGTGCCAGCAGCGTAGCGGTTAGCGGAATCTACGAGCAGTACTTC. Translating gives CASSVAVSGIYEQYF.

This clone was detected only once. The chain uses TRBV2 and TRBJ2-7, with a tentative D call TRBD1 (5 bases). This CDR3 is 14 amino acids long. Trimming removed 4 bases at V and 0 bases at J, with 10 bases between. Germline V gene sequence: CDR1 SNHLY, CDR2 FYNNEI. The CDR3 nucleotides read TGTGCCAGCAGTGGACAGTTCAGCTCCTACGAGCAGTACTTC. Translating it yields CASSGQFSSYEQYF.

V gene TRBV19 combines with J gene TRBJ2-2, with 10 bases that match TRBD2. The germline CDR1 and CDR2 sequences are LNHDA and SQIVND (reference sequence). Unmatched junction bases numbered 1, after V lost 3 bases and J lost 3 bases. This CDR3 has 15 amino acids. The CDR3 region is CASSMLAGDTGELFF. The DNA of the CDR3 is TGTGCCAGTAGTATGCTAGCGGGAGACACCGGGGAGCTGTTTTTT.

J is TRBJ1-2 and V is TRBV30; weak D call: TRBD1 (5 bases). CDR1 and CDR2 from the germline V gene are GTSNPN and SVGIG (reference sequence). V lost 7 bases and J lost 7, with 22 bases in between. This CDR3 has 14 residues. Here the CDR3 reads CALSPGTPSVGYTF. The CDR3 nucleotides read TGTGCCTTAAGCCCAGGGACCCCCTCGGTTGGCTACACCTTC.

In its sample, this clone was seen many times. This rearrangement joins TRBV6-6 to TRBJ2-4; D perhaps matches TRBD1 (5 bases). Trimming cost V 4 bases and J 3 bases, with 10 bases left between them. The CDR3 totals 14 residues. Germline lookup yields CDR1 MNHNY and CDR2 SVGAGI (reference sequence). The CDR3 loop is CASSFERGKNIQYF. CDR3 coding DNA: TGTGCCAGCAGTTTCGAAAGGGGCAAAAACATTCAGTACTTC.

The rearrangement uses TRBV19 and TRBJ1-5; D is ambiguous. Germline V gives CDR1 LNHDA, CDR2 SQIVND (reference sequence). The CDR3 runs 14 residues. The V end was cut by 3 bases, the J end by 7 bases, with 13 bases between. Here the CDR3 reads CASSIAGPRQPQHF. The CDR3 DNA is TGTGCCAGTAGTATTGCTGGCCCCAGGCAGCCCCAGCATTTT.

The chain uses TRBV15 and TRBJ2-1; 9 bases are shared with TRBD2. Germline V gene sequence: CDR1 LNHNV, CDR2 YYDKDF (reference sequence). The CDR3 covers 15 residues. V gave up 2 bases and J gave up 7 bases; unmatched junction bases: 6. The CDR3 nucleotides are TGTGCCACCAGCAGAATGGTAGCGGGGGTGAATGAGCAGTTCTTC. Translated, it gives CATSRMVAGVNEQFF.

The CDR3 reads CASSQGRGSYEQYF. DNA of the CDR3: TGCGCCAGCAGCCAGGGGAGGGGATCCTACGAGCAGTACTTC. The J gene is TRBJ2-7, the V gene TRBV5-1; tentative D call: TRBD2 (7 bases). The CDR3 spans 14 residues. CDR1 and CDR2 from the germline V gene are SGHRS and YFSETQ. The V end was cut by 4 bases, the J end by 1 base, with 12 bases between.

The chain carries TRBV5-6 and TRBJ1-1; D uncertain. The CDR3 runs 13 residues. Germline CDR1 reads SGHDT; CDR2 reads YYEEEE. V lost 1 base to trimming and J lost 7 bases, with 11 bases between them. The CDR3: CASSLRQRSEAFF. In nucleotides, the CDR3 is TGTGCCAGCAGCTTGCGCCAAAGGAGTGAAGCTTTCTTT.

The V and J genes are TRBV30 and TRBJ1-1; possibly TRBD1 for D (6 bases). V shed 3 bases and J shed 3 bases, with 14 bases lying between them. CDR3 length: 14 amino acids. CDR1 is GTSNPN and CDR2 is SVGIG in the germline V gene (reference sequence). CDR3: CAWSLGRGDTEAFF. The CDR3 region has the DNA TGTGCCTGGAGCCTAGGGAGGGGGGACACTGAAGCTTTCTTT.

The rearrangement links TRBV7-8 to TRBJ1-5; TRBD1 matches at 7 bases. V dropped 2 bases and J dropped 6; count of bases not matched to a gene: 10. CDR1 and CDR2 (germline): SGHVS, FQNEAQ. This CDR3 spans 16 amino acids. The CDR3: CASSLNTNRGGQPQHF. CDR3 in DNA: TGTGCCAGCAGCTTAAATACGAACAGGGGAGGTCAGCCCCAGCATTTT.

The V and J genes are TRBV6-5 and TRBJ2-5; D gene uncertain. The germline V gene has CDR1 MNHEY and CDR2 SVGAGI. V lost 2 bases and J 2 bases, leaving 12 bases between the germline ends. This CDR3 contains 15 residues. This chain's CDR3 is CASSYGVSAQETQYF. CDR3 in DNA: TGTGCCAGCAGTTACGGAGTGTCAGCACAAGAGACCCAGTACTTC.

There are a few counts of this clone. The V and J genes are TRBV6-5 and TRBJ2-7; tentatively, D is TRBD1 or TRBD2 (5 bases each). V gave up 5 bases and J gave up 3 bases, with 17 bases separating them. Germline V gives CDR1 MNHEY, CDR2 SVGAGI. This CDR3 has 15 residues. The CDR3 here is CASSVTGTGNYEQYF. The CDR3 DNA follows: TGTGCCAGCAGTGTAACCGGGACGGGGAACTACGAGCAGTACTTC.

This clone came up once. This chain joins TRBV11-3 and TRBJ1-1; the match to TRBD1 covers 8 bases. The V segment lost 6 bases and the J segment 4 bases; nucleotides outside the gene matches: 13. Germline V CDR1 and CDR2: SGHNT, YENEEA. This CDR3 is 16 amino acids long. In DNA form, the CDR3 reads TGTGCCAGCAGTTCGTCGACAGGGGACCGGGGCACTGAAGCTTTCTTT. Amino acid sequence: CASSSSTGDRGTEAFF.

CDR3 protein: CASSETPADSPLHF. The CDR3 bases are TGTGCCAGCAGCGAGACCCCGGCGGATTCACCCCTCCACTTT. The genes are TRBV9 and TRBJ1-6; D unresolved. With 3 bases removed from V and 8 bases from J, the gap between germline ends came to 12 bases. The germline V gene encodes CDR1 SGDLS and CDR2 YYNGEE. This CDR3 is built from 14 residues.

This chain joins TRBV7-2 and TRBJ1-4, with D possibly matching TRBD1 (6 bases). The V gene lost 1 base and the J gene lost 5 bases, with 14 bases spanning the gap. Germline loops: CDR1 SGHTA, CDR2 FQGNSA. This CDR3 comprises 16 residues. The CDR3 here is CASSLGHGTKNEKLFF. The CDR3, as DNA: TGTGCCAGCAGCTTAGGCCACGGGACAAAAAATGAAAAACTGTTTTTT.